The source of this T cell receptor beta chain is a study of cytomegalovirus exposure and HLA in healthy donors. Worth noting for this clone: The antigen is unknown. Its ends do not fully match the called genes, so a read error is possible.

The PCR ran on 60 Vbeta and 13 Jbeta primers. Sequencing used immunoSEQ multiplex PCR; TCRdb keeps in-frame clones, though not all of them. The data contain some 140,000 clones, over 70% of them singletons. The CDR3 loop spans 12 amino acids. The germline V gene encodes CDR1 SGHVS and CDR2 FQNEAQ. Whole-study results and caveats: Later analysis placed DRB1 highest and HLA-C lowest in TCR association rates, which differed by HLA locus. HLA allele associations emerged for 17,000 or so TCR beta sequences in a later analysis, at 0.05 false discovery rate.

The rearrangement uses TRBV7-8 and TRBJ1-1, with D tentatively TRBD1 (5 bases). The sequenced sample consisted of PBMCs. This clonotype was sampled from a man aged 25 to 40 in good health and CMV-seronegative. CDR3 in DNA: TGTGCCAGCAGTGTACAGGCCACACCACCCGATTTT. This codes for CASSVQATPPDF.